Each of the 32 T cell receptor beta chains below was sequenced from the same sample in a study of control samples from healthy donors and cancer patients. Method: immunoSEQ multiplex PCR; TCRdb's copy keeps in-frame clones and lacks some. This table has 120,000 or so clones, 80% to 95% appearing once. Sequenced sample: blood. Source of these receptors: a woman aged 18-35 years in good health.

This clone was recorded only once. The J gene is TRBJ2-1, the V gene TRBV19; 14 nucleotides align to TRBD2. The junction had 4 bases not matched to a gene; V was cut back by 5 bases and J by 10 bases. The CDR3 covers 14 residues. Germline values: CDR1 LNHDA, CDR2 SQIVND (reference sequence). The CDR3 DNA sequence: TGTGCCAGTAGTGCGACTAGCGGGAGGGGCGAGCAGTTCTTC. Translated: CASSATSGRGEQFF.

The chain recombines TRBV18 with TRBJ2-7; D uncertain. The V end lost 2 bases, the J end lost 4 bases, and 3 bases lay between the germline ends. There are 11 residues in the CDR3. CDR1 is KGHSH and CDR2 is LQKENI in the germline V gene. CDR3: CASSPGYEQYF. In DNA form, the CDR3 reads TGTGCCAGCTCACCAGGATACGAGCAGTACTTC.

In its sample, this clone was seen a few times. One end of the junction is discordant with germline, which a read error may explain. V gene TRBV7-7 combines with J gene TRBJ1-2; D remains ambiguous. Germline V lookup: CDR1 SSHAT, CDR2 FNYEAQ (reference sequence). The CDR3 contains 13 residues. For the CDR3, the DNA is TGTGCTAGCAGCTTAGGAGGAGACTATGGCTACACCTTC. Amino acid sequence: CASSLGGDYGYTF.

This clone has just one count. The V gene is TRBV7-2, the J gene TRBJ1-2; D is unclear. This CDR3 spans 14 amino acids. Germline-derived CDR1 and CDR2 are SGHTA and FQGNSA. With 5 bases removed from V and 5 bases from J, the gap between germline ends came to 15 bases. The chain's CDR3 is CASSPWTRVYGYTF. The CDR3 bases are TGTGCCAGCAGCCCCTGGACTAGGGTATATGGCTACACCTTC.

The CDR3 bases are TGTGCCAGTAGTCCCTTGGCGGGGCCGAACAGGGGATTTACGTTGGAGCAGTACTTC. Its protein product is CASSPLAGPNRGFTLEQYF. The rearrangement joins TRBV19 to TRBJ2-7; possibly TRBD1 for D (7 bases). V was cut by 5 bases and J by 7 bases, with 33 bases left in between. This CDR3 is built from 19 residues. The germline V gene has CDR1 LNHDA and CDR2 SQIVND (reference sequence). The full variable domain, with the rest looked up from reference TRBV19 and TRBJ2-7, is DGGITQSPKYLFRKEGQNVTLSCEQNLNHDAMYWYRQDPGQGLRLIYYSQIVNDFQKGDIAEGYSVSREKKESFPLTVTSAQKNPTAFYLCASSPLAGPNRGFTLEQYFGPGTRLTVT.

The chain combines TRBV6-5 with TRBJ1-3; D is unresolved. Germline loops: CDR1 MNHEY, CDR2 SVGAGI. CDR3 length equals 13 residues. Trimming pared 7 bases from V and 2 bases from J, leaving 9 bases between. DNA for the CDR3: TGTGCCAGCATCGAGGGCCCTGGAAACACCATATATTTT. It encodes CASIEGPGNTIYF.

V usage is TRBV28 and J usage is TRBJ2-7, with 8 bases that match TRBD1. Looked up from germline, CDR1 is MDHEN and CDR2 is SYDVKM. V lost 8 bases to trimming and J lost 3 bases; unmatched junction nucleotides: 12. This CDR3 has 15 residues. The CDR3 loop is CASQRGRTGNYEQYF. The CDR3 DNA sequence: TGTGCCAGCCAAAGGGGCCGGACAGGGAACTACGAGCAGTACTTC. The full variable domain, with the rest looked up from reference TRBV28 and TRBJ2-7, is DVKVTQSSRYLVKRTGEKVFLECVQDMDHENMFWYRQDPGLGLRLIYFSYDVKMKEKGDIPEGYSVSREKKERFSLILESASTNQTSMYLCASQRGRTGNYEQYFGPGTRLTVT.

The V call is TRBV5-6, the J call TRBJ2-5; D unresolved. V was cut by 7 bases and J by 5 bases, with 15 bases left in between. This CDR3 spans 13 amino acids. Germline V gene sequence: CDR1 SGHDT, CDR2 YYEEEE. The CDR3 bases are TGTGCCAGCCTTAAAAGGGCTCGGGAGACCCAGTACTTC. Translating it yields CASLKRARETQYF.

Note on this clone: Additional DNA sequences in this sample encode the identical CDR3. The rearrangement uses TRBV7-3 and TRBJ2-7; D is perhaps TRBD1 or TRBD2 (6 bases each). Germline V gene data show CDR1 as SGHTA and CDR2 as FQGTGA. V lost 5 bases, J lost 2 bases, and 16 bases lay in between. The CDR3 is 15 amino acids. For the CDR3, the DNA is TGTGCCAGCAGCCTGGATGGTGGGGGGCCCTACGAGCAGTACTTC. It is translated as CASSLDGGGPYEQYF.

J is TRBJ1-2 and V is TRBV4-3, with TRBD1 as a possible D gene (6 bases). CDR1 and CDR2 from the germline V gene are LGHNA and YSLEER. The V end was cut by 0 bases, the J end by 2 bases, with 10 bases between. This CDR3 contains 15 residues. In nucleotides, the CDR3 is TGCGCCAGCAGCCAAGACAGGGGTAAAAACTATGGCTACACCTTC. Translated: CASSQDRGKNYGYTF.

The gene calls are TRBV24-1 and TRBJ2-1; a weak D match, TRBD1 (6 bases). From germline, CDR1 is KGHDR and CDR2 SFDVKD. The V end was cut by 1 base, the J end by 5 bases, with 8 bases between. This CDR3 is 14 amino acids long. The CDR3 nucleotides read TGTGCCACCAGTGATTTCTACAGGGACAATGAGCAGTTCTTC. This codes for CATSDFYRDNEQFF.

As DNA, the CDR3 is TGTGCCATCAGTGTTGGGGGGACCCAGTACTTC. Encoded protein: CAISVGGTQYF. The V gene is TRBV10-3, the J gene TRBJ2-5; D is perhaps TRBD1 or TRBD2 (5 bases each). Per the germline V gene, CDR1 is ENHRY and CDR2 is SYGVKD. The CDR3 has 11 residues. V lost 4 bases and J 7 bases, leaving 7 bases between the germline ends.

The CDR3 is CSVKDFEAFF. In nucleotides, the CDR3 is TGCAGCGTTAAGGACTTTGAAGCTTTCTTT. The chain couples TRBV29-1 to TRBJ1-1; D call uncertain. CDR3 size: 10 residues. With 5 bases removed from V and 7 bases from J, the gap between germline ends came to 8 bases. Germline values: CDR1 SQVTM, CDR2 ANQGSEA.

This clone has only a few counts. The genes are TRBV7-2 and TRBJ1-3; D is uncertain. CDR1 SGHTA and CDR2 FQGNSA come from the germline V gene. CDR3 length: 16 residues. V was trimmed by 1 base and J by 0 bases, leaving 10 bases between them. CDR3 protein: CASSLDGVSSGNTIYF. DNA for the CDR3: TGTGCCAGCAGCTTAGATGGAGTTTCCTCTGGAAACACCATATATTTT. Combining the CDR3 with reference TRBV7-2 and TRBJ1-3 gives the whole variable domain GAGVSQSPSNKVTEKGKDVELRCDPISGHTALYWYRQSLGQGLEFLIYFQGNSAPDKSGLPSDRFSAERTGGSVSTLTIQRTQQEDSAVYLCASSLDGVSSGNTIYFGEGSWLTVV.

This clone has a single count. The V gene is TRBV7-2, the J gene TRBJ1-3, with 10 bases matching TRBD1. The CDR3 spans 17 residues. Germline lookup yields CDR1 SGHTA and CDR2 FQGNSA. The trim removed 4 bases at V and 2 bases at J, leaving 8 bases unmatched. In nucleotides, the CDR3 is TGTGCCAGCAGCTCGCAGCCCGGGACAGGGGCTGGAAACACCATATATTTT. Its translation: CASSSQPGTGAGNTIYF. Full variable domain (outside the CDR3, taken from reference TRBV7-2 and TRBJ1-3): GAGVSQSPSNKVTEKGKDVELRCDPISGHTALYWYRQSLGQGLEFLIYFQGNSAPDKSGLPSDRFSAERTGGSVSTLTIQRTQQEDSAVYLCASSSQPGTGAGNTIYFGEGSWLTVV.

This clone was recorded only once. The rearrangement uses TRBV13 and TRBJ2-5; TRBD1 matches at 8 bases. The J segment lost 5 bases and the V segment lost 5 bases, leaving 10 bases of the junction unmatched. The length of the CDR3 is 15 residues. CDR1 is PRHDT and CDR2 is FYEKMQ in the germline V gene (reference sequence). CDR3 loop: CASSTRTGRGETQYF. The CDR3 DNA sequence: TGTGCCAGCAGCACCCGGACAGGGAGAGGGGAGACCCAGTACTTC.

The chain couples TRBV4-3 to TRBJ2-2; possible D gene TRBD1, 5 bases. Germline assignment: CDR1 LGHNA and CDR2 YSLEER. The CDR3 covers 16 residues. V lost 2 bases and J lost 5, with 15 bases in between. CDR3 sequence: CASSQKGYSITGELFF. The CDR3 DNA is TGCGCCAGCAGCCAAAAGGGGTATAGCATTACCGGGGAGCTGTTTTTT.

The chain links TRBV6-2 or TRBV6-3 to TRBJ1-1; D is uncertain. The CDR3 runs 14 residues. Germline V lookup: CDR1 MNHEY, CDR2 SVGEGT. Trimming took 0 bases from V and 4 from J, leaving 9 bases between them. The CDR3 loop reads CASSYSDGSTEAFF. CDR3 DNA sequence: TGTGCCAGCAGTTACTCGGACGGTTCCACTGAAGCTTTCTTT.

The rearrangement links TRBV6-2 or TRBV6-3 to TRBJ2-2; D is uncertain. The CDR3 is 15 residues long. CDR1 and CDR2 from the germline V gene are MNHEY and SVGEGT. V was clipped by 6 bases and J by 5 bases, with 16 bases between them. DNA of the CDR3: TGTGCCAGCAGCCTTCAATGGCTCAGAACCGGGGAGCTGTTTTTT. Amino acids: CASSLQWLRTGELFF.

The V gene is TRBV28, the J gene TRBJ2-6, with TRBD1 matching 7 bases. The J segment lost 2 bases and the V segment lost 5 bases, leaving 6 bases of the junction unmatched. Germline CDR1 MDHEN, CDR2 SYDVKM. The CDR3 loop spans 16 amino acids. CDR3 amino acids: CASSTATGAGANVLTF. CDR3 DNA sequence: TGTGCCAGCAGTACCGCAACAGGGGCTGGGGCCAACGTCCTGACTTTC.

This clone occurred once. This chain links TRBV7-6 with TRBJ2-3; D unclear. From germline, CDR1 is SGHVS and CDR2 FNYEAQ. V lost 0 bases, J lost 0 bases, and 7 bases lay in between. The CDR3 extends over 15 amino acids. This chain's CDR3 is CASSLAGLSTDTQYF. DNA of the CDR3: TGTGCCAGCAGCTTAGCGGGCTTGAGCACAGATACGCAGTATTTT.

This clone was picked up one time. CDR3 in amino acids: CASSPSGRGTDTQYF. CDR3 coding DNA: TGTGCCAGCAGTCCAAGCGGGAGGGGAACAGATACGCAGTATTTT. The chain carries TRBV28 and TRBJ2-3; 10 nucleotides match TRBD2. The CDR3 has 15 amino acids. The germline gives CDR1 MDHEN, CDR2 SYDVKM. The ends lost 5 bases at V and 3 bases at J; junction bases unmatched: 5. The full variable domain, with the rest looked up from reference TRBV28 and TRBJ2-3, is DVKVTQSSRYLVKRTGEKVFLECVQDMDHENMFWYRQDPGLGLRLIYFSYDVKMKEKGDIPEGYSVSREKKERFSLILESASTNQTSMYLCASSPSGRGTDTQYFGPGTRLTVL.

This chain connects TRBV7-9 to TRBJ1-4, with 9 bases lining up with TRBD1. CDR1 SEHNR and CDR2 FQNEAQ come from the germline V gene (reference sequence). The CDR3 totals 15 residues. Trimming at V came to 2 bases and at J to 8 bases, leaving 6 bases not matched to a gene. CDR3 DNA sequence: TGTGCCAGCAGCTTACGAGGACAGGGGCGGGAAAAACTGTTTTTT. It specifies CASSLRGQGREKLFF.

This chain joins TRBV7-2 and TRBJ2-6; D remains unclear. This CDR3 is 16 amino acids long. CDR1 is SGHTA, CDR2 FQGNSA, per germline. Trimming cost V 3 bases and J 0 bases, with 9 bases left between them. The CDR3 here is CASSFSGPSGANVLTF. CDR3 in DNA: TGTGCCAGCAGCTTCTCCGGACCCTCTGGGGCCAACGTCCTGACTTTC.

The chain couples TRBV24-1 to TRBJ2-3; 8 bases fit TRBD2. The V gene's germline CDR1 is KGHDR and CDR2 SFDVKD. This CDR3 spans 15 amino acids. V shed 4 bases and J 2 bases; nucleotides not matched to a gene: 4. CDR3: CATSESGGATDTQYF. The CDR3 DNA sequence: TGTGCCACCAGTGAGAGCGGGGGAGCCACAGATACGCAGTATTTT.

The chain recombines TRBV18 with TRBJ2-1, with D possibly being TRBD1 (5 bases). The V gene lost 3 bases and the J gene lost 0 bases, with 12 bases spanning the gap. Looked up from germline, CDR1 is KGHSH and CDR2 is LQKENI. CDR3 length: 16 residues. The CDR3 here is CASSPDKGRSYNEQFF. The CDR3 nucleotides are TGTGCCAGCTCACCCGATAAGGGGCGCTCCTACAATGAGCAGTTCTTC.

The chain is built from TRBV29-1 and TRBJ1-2, with D uncertain. V was clipped by 5 bases and J by 4 bases, with 20 bases between them. The CDR3 length is 15 residues. Germline-derived CDR1 and CDR2 are SQVTM and ANQGSEA. The CDR3 spells CSVLLPGNLPYGYTF. In DNA form, the CDR3 reads TGCAGCGTTCTTCTTCCAGGAAACCTTCCCTATGGCTACACCTTC.

The rearrangement uses TRBV19 and TRBJ1-2; D unclear. Trimming removed 5 bases from V and 1 base from J, with 5 bases in between. This CDR3 has 12 residues. The V gene's germline CDR1 is LNHDA and CDR2 SQIVND (reference sequence). The CDR3: CASSWGNYGYTF. CDR3 DNA sequence: TGTGCCAGTAGTTGGGGTAACTATGGCTACACCTTC.

The rearrangement joins TRBV29-1 to TRBJ2-3; 7 positions match TRBD1. The CDR3 extends over 13 amino acids. Losses at the gene ends were 0 bases for V and 4 bases for J; bases not matched to a gene: 1. Germline loops: CDR1 SQVTM, CDR2 ANQGSEA. The CDR3 is CSVEEGTADTQYF. CDR3 nucleotides: TGCAGCGTTGAAGAGGGGACAGCAGATACGCAGTATTTT.

The chain uses TRBV27 and TRBJ2-7; D gene uncertain. Germline V gives CDR1 MNHEY, CDR2 SMNVEV (reference sequence). The CDR3 spans 15 residues. V gave up 2 bases and J gave up 3 bases, with 14 bases separating them. DNA for the CDR3: TGTGCCAGCAGTTTAAGCTCCGTTGCTCTCTACGAGCAGTACTTC. Its translation is CASSLSSVALYEQYF.

The genes are TRBV28 and TRBJ1-2; D is unclear. The CDR3 totals 11 residues. V gave up 2 bases and J gave up 13 bases, with 11 bases separating them. The germline CDR1 and CDR2 sequences are MDHEN and SYDVKM. The CDR3 is CASSLRTGPTF. CDR3 coding DNA: TGTGCCAGCAGTTTACGGACCGGGCCCACCTTC.

V usage is TRBV7-9 and J usage is TRBJ2-5; TRBD1 matches 11 bases. The length of the CDR3 is 15 residues. Germline values: CDR1 SEHNR, CDR2 FQNEAQ (reference sequence). J was trimmed by 4 bases and V by 4 bases; bases with no gene match: 5. In DNA, the CDR3 is TGTGCCAGCAGCTCCGGACAGGGGGCAGGAGAGACCCAGTACTTC. Protein product: CASSSGQGAGETQYF.